This TCR beta chain was sequenced for a study of T-cell reconstitution after alpha-beta-depleted transplantation in children. This sample's TCRbeta library carried unique molecular identifier barcodes. MiXCR, applied by TCRdb to the PCR reads, yields one record per CDR3 protein. The table has around 250,000 distinct CDR3 sequences, more than 8% seen once. The V gene's germline CDR1 is SGHTA and CDR2 FQGTGA. Deletions cut 5 bases from V and 4 bases from J, with 18 bases between. The CDR3 extends over 16 amino acids. The clonotype originates from a human donor who donated a stem cell graft to a child with SCID. The sample here was PBMCs from the stem cell graft donor, taken from the stem cell graft. The chain couples TRBV7-3 to TRBJ2-1; D gene uncertain. This chain's CDR3 is CASSKSRDSSYNEQFF. The CDR3 coding sequence is TGTGCCAGCAGCAAGTCGCGAGACTCGTCTTACAATGAGCAGTTCTTC.